This T cell receptor (beta chain) was found in a study of blood T cell repertoires in COVID-19. Study in general: COVID-19 samples, acute and convalescent, were from the United States, Italy and Spain. Sample material is recorded as cDNA or gDNA derived from T cells, B-cell-depleted T cells, or PBMCs.

Authors' data handling: Amplification with reference gene primers provided the estimates of nucleated cell counts. Some clones are missing from TCRdb's copy, which holds only in-frame ones; the method was immunoSEQ multiplex PCR. The D gene and trimming were derived from the DNA, and the V and J assignments and clone size from that table. The sample lists roughly 40,000 clones; over 80% were seen once. V dropped 5 bases and J dropped 0 bases, with 8 bases sitting between them. CDR1 and CDR2 (germline): MNHEY, SMNVEV (reference sequence). The CDR3 has 13 residues. The sequence derives from a woman aged 35 to 49 with acute or convalescent COVID-19. The sample was peripheral blood. The chain links TRBV27 to TRBJ2-7; maybe TRBD1 (5 bases). The CDR3 nucleotides are TGTGCCAGCAGTCGACAGAGCTCCTACGAGCAGTACTTC. Encoded protein: CASSRQSSYEQYF.